Sequencing of this T cell receptor (beta chain) was carried out in a study of Tregs in tolerant kidney transplant recipients. Assay used: immunoSEQ multiplex PCR; TCRdb lists only in-frame clones, some missing. The table lists about 100,000 clones, 90% to 95% of them singletons. CDR3 size: 15 residues. J was trimmed by 2 bases and V by 6 bases; bases with no gene match: 5. Germline-derived CDR1 and CDR2 are SEHNR and FQNEAQ (reference sequence). Comment on this clone: Its cognate antigen is unknown.

Study outcomes and limitations: The most relevant donor-specific Treg TCRbeta repertoire apparently came from expansion with activated donor B cells. This study did not directly address biological reproducibility.

This sequence joins TRBV7-9 and TRBJ2-7, with TRBD2 matching over 12 bases. This specimen consisted of CD4+ T cells from blood, obtained before the transplant. The clonotype originates from a human donor who received a combined kidney and bone marrow transplant. CDR3 loop: CASSSGLAGPYEQYF. The CDR3 region has the DNA TGTGCCAGCAGTTCCGGACTAGCGGGACCCTACGAGCAGTACTTC.